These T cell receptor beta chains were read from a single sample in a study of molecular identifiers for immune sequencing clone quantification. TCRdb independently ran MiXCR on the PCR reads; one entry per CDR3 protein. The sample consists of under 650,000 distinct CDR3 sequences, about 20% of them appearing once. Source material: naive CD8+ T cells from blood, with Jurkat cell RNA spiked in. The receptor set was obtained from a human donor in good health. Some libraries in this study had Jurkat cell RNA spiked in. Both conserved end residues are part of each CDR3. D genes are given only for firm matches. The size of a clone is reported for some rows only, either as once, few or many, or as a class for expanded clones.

CDR3aa: CAITTTGSSSYNEQFF; CDR3nt: TGTGCCATCACCACAACAGGCTCGAGCTCCTACAATGAGCAGTTCTTC; j_gene: TRBJ2-1; len: 16; v_gene: TRBV10-3; abundance: few; d_gene: .
CDR3aa: CASSPDTGELFF; CDR3nt: TGTGCCAGCAGCCCCGACACCGGGGAGCTGTTTTTT; j_gene: TRBJ2-2; len: 12; v_gene: TRBV27; abundance: many; d_gene: .
CDR3aa: CASSDNPTGMSQPQHF; CDR3nt: TGTGCCAGCAGTGATAACCCGACAGGGATGAGCCAGCCCCAGCATTTT; j_gene: TRBJ1-5; len: 16; v_gene: TRBV2; abundance: many; d_gene: TRBD1
CDR3aa: CASSHPTTNPGRYNEQFF; CDR3nt: TGTGCCAGCAGTCACCCGACCACCAATCCGGGACGGTACAATGAGCAGTTCTTC; j_gene: TRBJ2-1; len: 18; v_gene: TRBV12-3/TRBV12-4; abundance: few; d_gene: .
CDR3aa: CASGPDRRSSYEQYF; CDR3nt: TGTGCTAGTGGACCAGACAGGAGGAGCTCCTACGAGCAGTACTTC; j_gene: TRBJ2-7; len: 15; v_gene: TRBV12-5; abundance: many; d_gene: .
CDR3aa: CSARDLKGNNEKLFF; CDR3nt: TGCAGTGCTAGAGACCTAAAGGGAAATAATGAAAAACTGTTTTTT; j_gene: TRBJ1-4; len: 15; v_gene: TRBV20-1; abundance: few; d_gene: .
CDR3aa: CAGSQEGQGYHEQYF; CDR3nt: TGTGCCGGCAGCCAAGAAGGACAGGGGTACCACGAGCAGTACTTC; j_gene: TRBJ2-7; len: 15; v_gene: TRBV14; abundance: .; d_gene: TRBD1
CDR3aa: CASSHNSGQGFYEQYF; CDR3nt: TGTGCCAGTAGCCATAACTCGGGACAGGGGTTCTACGAGCAGTACTTC; j_gene: TRBJ2-7; len: 16; v_gene: TRBV19; abundance: many; d_gene: TRBD1
CDR3aa: CSARDSRDSSYEQYF; CDR3nt: TGCAGTGCTAGAGATTCCCGGGACAGTTCCTACGAGCAGTACTTC; j_gene: TRBJ2-7; len: 15; v_gene: TRBV20-1; abundance: .; d_gene: TRBD1
CDR3aa: CASSLDTPPEQFF; CDR3nt: TGTGCCAGCAGCTTGGATACCCCGCCTGAGCAGTTCTTC; j_gene: TRBJ2-1; len: 13; v_gene: TRBV5-6; abundance: many; d_gene: .
CDR3aa: CASSWGQAQETQYF; CDR3nt: TGTGCCAGCAGCTGGGGACAGGCTCAAGAGACCCAGTACTTC; j_gene: TRBJ2-5; len: 14; v_gene: TRBV5-5; abundance: many; d_gene: TRBD1
CDR3aa: CASSDQKQGPSSYEQYF; CDR3nt: TGTGCCAGCAGTGACCAAAAACAGGGCCCTAGCTCCTACGAGCAGTACTTC; j_gene: TRBJ2-7; len: 17; v_gene: TRBV25-1; abundance: many; d_gene: .
CDR3aa: CANSHGTGYEQYF; CDR3nt: TGTGCCAACAGCCATGGGACAGGCTACGAGCAGTACTTC; j_gene: TRBJ2-7; len: 13; v_gene: TRBV7-9; abundance: .; d_gene: TRBD1
CDR3aa: CSVAGTGVSGELFF; CDR3nt: TGCAGCGTTGCCGGGACAGGGGTCTCCGGGGAGCTGTTTTTT; j_gene: TRBJ2-2; len: 14; v_gene: TRBV29-1; abundance: many; d_gene: TRBD1
CDR3aa: CAISESLGQNEQYF; CDR3nt: TGTGCCATCAGTGAGTCCCTTGGGCAGAACGAGCAGTACTTC; j_gene: TRBJ2-7; len: 14; v_gene: TRBV10-3; abundance: many; d_gene: .
CDR3aa: CASSQVAGVSNEQFF; CDR3nt: TGCGCCAGCAGCCAAGTAGCGGGAGTGAGCAATGAGCAGTTCTTC; j_gene: TRBJ2-1; len: 15; v_gene: TRBV4-3; abundance: few; d_gene: TRBD2
CDR3aa: CASSLTLCTEAFF; CDR3nt: TGTGCCAGCAGTTTAACGTTGTGCACTGAAGCTTTCTTT; j_gene: TRBJ1-1; len: 13; v_gene: TRBV27; abundance: few; d_gene: .
CDR3aa: CASSQASGDTQYF; CDR3nt: TGCGCCAGCAGCCAAGCGAGCGGCGATACGCAGTATTTT; j_gene: TRBJ2-3; len: 13; v_gene: TRBV4-1; abundance: many; d_gene: .
CDR3aa: CASSEALEPLGGTDTQYF; CDR3nt: TGTGCCAGCAGTGAAGCGCTTGAACCCCTGGGAGGCACAGATACGCAGTATTTT; j_gene: TRBJ2-3; len: 18; v_gene: TRBV2; abundance: .; d_gene: .
CDR3aa: CASSLGGYGTYNEQFF; CDR3nt: TGTGCCAGCAGCTTAGGGGGATACGGGACCTACAATGAGCAGTTCTTC; j_gene: TRBJ2-1; len: 16; v_gene: TRBV11-1; abundance: .; d_gene: .
CDR3aa: CATSRDRTGVPPQHF; CDR3nt: TGTGCCACCAGCAGAGATCGCACAGGGGTTCCGCCCCAGCATTTT; j_gene: TRBJ1-5; len: 15; v_gene: TRBV15; abundance: many; d_gene: TRBD1
CDR3aa: CASSGGGRSGELFF; CDR3nt: TGTGCCAGCAGTGGGGGGGGCCGCAGCGGGGAGCTGTTTTTT; j_gene: TRBJ2-2; len: 14; v_gene: TRBV2; abundance: .; d_gene: .
CDR3aa: CASSLQPVSGNTIYF; CDR3nt: TGTGCCAGCAGCTTGCAACCCGTTTCTGGAAACACCATATATTTT; j_gene: TRBJ1-3; len: 15; v_gene: TRBV5-3; abundance: few; d_gene: .
CDR3aa: CASSEAGTGDTLNTEAFF; CDR3nt: TGTGCCAGCAGTGAAGCGGGGACAGGGGATACTTTGAACACTGAAGCTTTCTTT; j_gene: TRBJ1-1; len: 18; v_gene: TRBV6-1; abundance: many; d_gene: TRBD1
CDR3aa: CASNRGTAFGTQHF; CDR3nt: TGTGCCAGCAATCGCGGGACAGCATTTGGGACCCAGCACTTC; j_gene: TRBJ2-5; len: 14; v_gene: TRBV2; abundance: .; d_gene: .
CDR3aa: CASSLSFGLAGSEQFF; CDR3nt: TGTGCCAGCAGCTTAAGTTTTGGACTAGCGGGTTCTGAGCAGTTCTTC; j_gene: TRBJ2-1; len: 16; v_gene: TRBV7-9; abundance: few; d_gene: TRBD2
CDR3aa: CASSQTSPGQGADTQYF; CDR3nt: TGCGCCAGCAGCCAGACATCCCCGGGACAAGGGGCAGATACGCAGTATTTT; j_gene: TRBJ2-3; len: 17; v_gene: TRBV4-1; abundance: many; d_gene: .
CDR3aa: CASSPRGYNYGYTF; CDR3nt: TGCGCCAGCAGCCCACGGGGTTACAACTATGGCTACACCTTC; j_gene: TRBJ1-2; len: 14; v_gene: TRBV4-3; abundance: many; d_gene: .
CDR3aa: CASNPSGATDTQYF; CDR3nt: TGTGCCAGCAACCCCAGTGGGGCTACAGATACGCAGTATTTT; j_gene: TRBJ2-3; len: 14; v_gene: TRBV6-2/TRBV6-3; abundance: .; d_gene: .
CDR3aa: CASSQDRADRTNTEAFF; CDR3nt: TGCGCCAGCAGCCAAGACCGGGCTGACAGGACGAACACTGAAGCTTTCTTT; j_gene: TRBJ1-1; len: 17; v_gene: TRBV4-3; abundance: many; d_gene: .
CDR3aa: CASSLRGLAGGPGTGELFF; CDR3nt: TGTGCCAGCAGCCTCAGGGGACTAGCGGGAGGGCCCGGCACCGGGGAGCTGTTTTTT; j_gene: TRBJ2-2; len: 19; v_gene: TRBV6-6; abundance: many; d_gene: TRBD2
CDR3aa: CASSLGQGRQETQYF; CDR3nt: TGTGCCAGCAGCTTAGGTCAGGGGAGGCAAGAGACCCAGTACTTC; j_gene: TRBJ2-5; len: 15; v_gene: TRBV13; abundance: many; d_gene: .
CDR3aa: CASSIPVGVSTGELFF; CDR3nt: TGTGCCAGTAGTATACCTGTCGGGGTATCCACCGGGGAGCTGTTTTTT; j_gene: TRBJ2-2; len: 16; v_gene: TRBV19; abundance: few; d_gene: .
CDR3aa: CASTPQGNSYEQYF; CDR3nt: TGTGCCAGCACCCCGCAGGGCAACTCCTACGAGCAGTACTTC; j_gene: TRBJ2-7; len: 14; v_gene: TRBV6-2/TRBV6-3; abundance: many; d_gene: .
CDR3aa: CASSEGTSWGETQYF; CDR3nt: TGTGCCAGCAGCGAGGGGACTAGCTGGGGCGAGACCCAGTACTTC; j_gene: TRBJ2-5; len: 15; v_gene: TRBV7-9; abundance: many; d_gene: TRBD2
CDR3aa: CASPTRGAGTDTQYF; CDR3nt: TGTGCCAGCCCCACCAGGGGGGCCGGCACAGATACGCAGTATTTT; j_gene: TRBJ2-3; len: 15; v_gene: TRBV9; abundance: few; d_gene: .
CDR3aa: CAWSMRGFTDTQYF; CDR3nt: TGTGCCTGGAGTATGCGGGGTTTCACAGATACGCAGTATTTT; j_gene: TRBJ2-3; len: 14; v_gene: TRBV30; abundance: many; d_gene: .
CDR3aa: CAWSVRELVKYNEQFF; CDR3nt: TGTGCCTGGAGTGTTCGGGAACTAGTCAAGTACAATGAGCAGTTCTTC; j_gene: TRBJ2-1; len: 16; v_gene: TRBV30; abundance: .; d_gene: .
CDR3aa: CASSWGAGGSYEQYF; CDR3nt: TGTGCCAGCAGCTGGGGCGCGGGAGGCTCCTACGAGCAGTACTTC; j_gene: TRBJ2-7; len: 15; v_gene: TRBV5-4; abundance: many; d_gene: TRBD2
CDR3aa: CSARDRNHSSYEQYF; CDR3nt: TGCAGTGCTAGAGATCGAAACCACAGCTCCTACGAGCAGTACTTC; j_gene: TRBJ2-7; len: 15; v_gene: TRBV20-1; abundance: .; d_gene: .
CDR3aa: CVSSPPRGRGTEAFF; CDR3nt: TGTGTCAGCAGTCCACCCAGGGGGCGAGGGACTGAAGCTTTCTTT; j_gene: TRBJ1-1; len: 15; v_gene: TRBV25-1; abundance: few; d_gene: TRBD1
CDR3aa: CASSELLRDRDTTGELFF; CDR3nt: TGCGCCAGCAGTGAGTTGCTAAGGGACAGGGACACTACCGGGGAGCTGTTTTTT; j_gene: TRBJ2-2; len: 18; v_gene: TRBV10-1; abundance: .; d_gene: TRBD1
CDR3aa: CASTWDTYNEQFF; CDR3nt: TGTGCCAGCACTTGGGACACATACAATGAGCAGTTCTTC; j_gene: TRBJ2-1; len: 13; v_gene: TRBV6-2/TRBV6-3; abundance: .; d_gene: .
CDR3aa: CASSPMGLAGESTDTQYF; CDR3nt: TGTGCCAGCAGCCCAATGGGACTAGCGGGTGAAAGCACAGATACGCAGTATTTT; j_gene: TRBJ2-3; len: 18; v_gene: TRBV14; abundance: .; d_gene: TRBD2
CDR3aa: CSVGLLNTEAFF; CDR3nt: TGCAGCGTTGGTCTCTTAAACACTGAAGCTTTCTTT; j_gene: TRBJ1-1; len: 12; v_gene: TRBV29-1; abundance: many; d_gene: .
CDR3aa: CATSRGRSSGANVLTF; CDR3nt: TGTGCCACCAGCAGGGGCAGATCCTCTGGGGCCAACGTCCTGACTTTC; j_gene: TRBJ2-6; len: 16; v_gene: TRBV15; abundance: many; d_gene: .
CDR3aa: CASKGQESSYEQYF; CDR3nt: TGTGCCAGTAAAGGACAGGAAAGCTCCTACGAGCAGTACTTC; j_gene: TRBJ2-7; len: 14; v_gene: TRBV19; abundance: few; d_gene: TRBD1
CDR3aa: CASSIGVQPQHF; CDR3nt: TGTGCCAGTAGTATAGGGGTTCAGCCCCAGCATTTT; j_gene: TRBJ1-5; len: 12; v_gene: TRBV19; abundance: many; d_gene: .
CDR3aa: CASSIGGDETQYF; CDR3nt: TGTGCCAGTAGTATCGGAGGGGACGAGACCCAGTACTTC; j_gene: TRBJ2-5; len: 13; v_gene: TRBV19; abundance: many; d_gene: .
CDR3aa: CSAIPAEHRDRVYYEQYF; CDR3nt: TGCAGTGCTATACCGGCCGAGCACCGGGACAGGGTTTACTACGAGCAGTACTTC; j_gene: TRBJ2-7; len: 18; v_gene: TRBV20-1; abundance: few; d_gene: TRBD1
CDR3aa: CASSFWDTTEAFF; CDR3nt: TGTGCCAGCAGTTTTTGGGATACCACTGAAGCTTTCTTT; j_gene: TRBJ1-1; len: 13; v_gene: TRBV28; abundance: many; d_gene: .
CDR3aa: CASSLQGAKNIQYF; CDR3nt: TGTGCCAGCAGTTTACAGGGGGCCAAAAACATTCAGTACTTC; j_gene: TRBJ2-4; len: 14; v_gene: TRBV27; abundance: many; d_gene: .
CDR3aa: CASSLAWTSTEASF; CDR3nt: TGTGCCAGCAGTTTGGCGTGGACTAGCACTGAAGCTTCCTTT; j_gene: TRBJ1-1; len: 14; v_gene: TRBV12-3/TRBV12-4; abundance: few; d_gene: .
CDR3aa: CASSLEDRTSYEQYF; CDR3nt: TGTGCCAGCAGCTTGGAGGACCGAACCTCCTACGAGCAGTACTTC; j_gene: TRBJ2-7; len: 15; v_gene: TRBV5-4; abundance: .; d_gene: .